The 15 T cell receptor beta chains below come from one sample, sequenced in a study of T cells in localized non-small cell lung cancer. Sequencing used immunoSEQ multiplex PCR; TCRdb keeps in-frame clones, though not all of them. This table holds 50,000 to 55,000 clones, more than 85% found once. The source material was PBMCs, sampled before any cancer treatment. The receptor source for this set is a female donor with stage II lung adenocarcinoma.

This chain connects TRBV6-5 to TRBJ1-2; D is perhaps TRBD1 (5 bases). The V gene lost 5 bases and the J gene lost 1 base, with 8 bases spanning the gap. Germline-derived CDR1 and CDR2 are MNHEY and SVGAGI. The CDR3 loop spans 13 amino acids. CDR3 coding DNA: TGTGCCAGCAGTAAGGGACTTAACTATGGCTACACCTTC. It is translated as CASSKGLNYGYTF.

The CDR3 coding sequence is TGTGCCCTAGGGGGTGCTGAAGCTTTCTTT. Protein: CALGGAEAFF. V usage is TRBV6-1 and J usage is TRBJ1-1, with a tentative D call TRBD1 (6 bases). The CDR3 has 10 residues. From germline, CDR1 is MNHNS and CDR2 SASEGT. V was pared by 11 bases and J by 6 bases, with 10 bases between.

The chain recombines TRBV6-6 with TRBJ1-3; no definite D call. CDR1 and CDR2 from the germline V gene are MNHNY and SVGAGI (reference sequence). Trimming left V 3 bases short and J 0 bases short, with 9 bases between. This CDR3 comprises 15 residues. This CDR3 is CASSYRSSSGNTIYF. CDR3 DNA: TGTGCCAGCAGTTATCGATCGAGCTCTGGAAACACCATATATTTT.

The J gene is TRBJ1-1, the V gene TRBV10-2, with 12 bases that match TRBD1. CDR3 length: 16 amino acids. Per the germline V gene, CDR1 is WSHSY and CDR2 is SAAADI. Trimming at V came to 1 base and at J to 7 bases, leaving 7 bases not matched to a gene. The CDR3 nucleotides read TGCGCCAGCAGTGAGTGGGGACAGGGGGCTACTAATGAAGCTTTCTTT. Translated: CASSEWGQGATNEAFF.

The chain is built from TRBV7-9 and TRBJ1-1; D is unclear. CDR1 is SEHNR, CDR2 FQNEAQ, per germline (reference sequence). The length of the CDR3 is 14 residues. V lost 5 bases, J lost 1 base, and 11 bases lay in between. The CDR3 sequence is CASSPSGPNTEAFF. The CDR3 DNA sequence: TGTGCCAGCAGCCCGAGCGGGCCGAACACTGAAGCTTTCTTT.

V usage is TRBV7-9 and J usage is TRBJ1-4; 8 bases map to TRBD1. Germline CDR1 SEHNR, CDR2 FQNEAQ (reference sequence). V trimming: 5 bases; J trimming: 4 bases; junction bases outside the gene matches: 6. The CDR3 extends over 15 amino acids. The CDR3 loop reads CASSLLGQGNEKLFF. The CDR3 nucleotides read TGTGCCAGCAGCCTACTCGGACAGGGTAATGAAAAACTGTTTTTT.

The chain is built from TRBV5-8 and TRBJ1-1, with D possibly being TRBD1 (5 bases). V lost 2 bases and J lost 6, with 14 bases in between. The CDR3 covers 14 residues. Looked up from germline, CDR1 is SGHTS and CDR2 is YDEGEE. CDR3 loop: CASSFGTAVAEAFF. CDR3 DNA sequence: TGTGCCAGCAGCTTCGGGACGGCCGTGGCTGAAGCTTTCTTT.

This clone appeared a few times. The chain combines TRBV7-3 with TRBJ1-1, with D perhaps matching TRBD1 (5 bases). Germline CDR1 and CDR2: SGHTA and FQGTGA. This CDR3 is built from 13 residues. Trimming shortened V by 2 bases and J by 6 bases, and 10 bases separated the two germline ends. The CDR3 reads CASSLGAQAEAFF. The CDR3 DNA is TGTGCCAGCAGCTTAGGGGCCCAGGCTGAAGCTTTCTTT.

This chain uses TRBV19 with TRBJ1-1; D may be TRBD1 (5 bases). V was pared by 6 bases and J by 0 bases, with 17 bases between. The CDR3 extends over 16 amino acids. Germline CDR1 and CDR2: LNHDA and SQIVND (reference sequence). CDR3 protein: CASRRAGSTLNTEAFF. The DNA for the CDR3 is TGTGCCAGTAGGAGGGCAGGGTCTACTCTGAACACTGAAGCTTTCTTT.

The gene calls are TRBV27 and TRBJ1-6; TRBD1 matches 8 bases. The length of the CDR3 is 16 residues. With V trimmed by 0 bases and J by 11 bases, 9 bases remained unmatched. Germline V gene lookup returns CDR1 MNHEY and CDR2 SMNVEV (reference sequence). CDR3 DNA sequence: TGTGCCAGCAGTTTATCCAGGAGGACAGGGTCCCCACCCCTCCACTTT. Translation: CASSLSRRTGSPPLHF.

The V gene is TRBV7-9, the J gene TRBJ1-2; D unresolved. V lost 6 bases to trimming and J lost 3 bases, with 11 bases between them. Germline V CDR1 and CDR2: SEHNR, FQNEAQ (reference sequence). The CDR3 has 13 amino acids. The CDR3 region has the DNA TGTGCCAGCAGTCCGAGCGGGGACTATGGCTACACCTTC. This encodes CASSPSGDYGYTF. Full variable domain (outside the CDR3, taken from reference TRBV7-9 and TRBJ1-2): DTGVSQNPRHKITKRGQNVTFRCDPISEHNRLYWYRQTLGQGPEFLTYFQNEAQLEKSRLLSDRFSAERPKGSFSTLEIQRTEQGDSAMYLCASSPSGDYGYTFGSGTRLTVV.

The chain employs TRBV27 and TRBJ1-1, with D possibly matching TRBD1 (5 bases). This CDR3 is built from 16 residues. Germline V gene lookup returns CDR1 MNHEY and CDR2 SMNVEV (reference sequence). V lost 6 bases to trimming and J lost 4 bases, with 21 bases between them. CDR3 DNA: TGTGCCAGCAGCTACTATGCCTCAGGGAGAAGCACTGAAGCTTTCTTT. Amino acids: CASSYYASGRSTEAFF.

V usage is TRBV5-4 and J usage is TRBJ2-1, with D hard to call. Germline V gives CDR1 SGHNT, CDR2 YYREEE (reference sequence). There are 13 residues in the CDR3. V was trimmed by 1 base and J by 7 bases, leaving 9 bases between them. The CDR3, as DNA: TGTGCCAGCAGCTTGAGTCCTCAAAATGAGCAGTTCTTC. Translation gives CASSLSPQNEQFF.

CDR3 residues: CASSKRPEGQVYEQYF. The CDR3 DNA is TGTGCCAGCAGCAAACGGCCTGAGGGACAGGTATACGAGCAGTACTTC. This sequence joins TRBV21-1 and TRBJ2-7; the table's TRBD1 call for D was not verified on the DNA. TRBV21-1 is annotated as a pseudogene. This CDR3 contains 16 residues.

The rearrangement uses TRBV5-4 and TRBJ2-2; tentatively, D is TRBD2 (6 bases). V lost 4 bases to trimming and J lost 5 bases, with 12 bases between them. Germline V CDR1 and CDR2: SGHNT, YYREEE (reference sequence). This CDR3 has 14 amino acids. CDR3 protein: CASSVGGRTGELFF. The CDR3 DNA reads TGTGCCAGCAGCGTGGGGGGTAGGACCGGGGAGCTGTTTTTT. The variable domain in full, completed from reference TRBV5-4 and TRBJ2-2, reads ETGVTQSPTHLIKTRGQQVTLRCSSQSGHNTVSWYQQALGQGPQFIFQYYREEENGRGNFPPRFSGLQFPNYSSELNVNALELDDSALYLCASSVGGRTGELFFGEGSRLTVL.